The T cell receptor beta chain described here comes from a study of early T cells in non-severe SARS-CoV-2 infection. Study information: Chains were not paired, and sequencing was done on bulk RNA from unsorted whole blood.

General observations from the study: Anti-spike CD8 responses were favored in VDJdb matching, and private and CD4 specificities were missed.

Researchers attached unique molecular identifiers to individual cDNA molecules. TCRdb re-called the 5' RACE reads through MiXCR, storing one row per CDR3 protein. The table shows fewer than 55,000 distinct CDR3 sequences, with 9.5% to 11% occurring only once. The table lists this clonotype with many counts. The antigen remains unidentified. The CDR3 is 12 amino acids. The germline V gene encodes CDR1 SGHDT and CDR2 YYEEEE. V lost 4 bases, J lost 7 bases, and 10 bases lay in between. This TCR derives from an adult who was a healthcare worker with PCR-confirmed SARS-CoV-2 infection or an uninfected control (not recorded which). The V and J genes are TRBV5-6 and TRBJ2-3; D gene ambiguous. Sequenced material: whole blood. This CDR3 reads CASSPGPYTQYF. The DNA for the CDR3 is TGTGCCAGCAGCCCGGGTCCATATACGCAGTATTTT.